Presented here are 2 T cell receptor beta chains from one specimen sequenced in a study of shared clonotypes between healthy human individuals. The data were produced by immunoSEQ multiplex PCR, yet TCRdb's version contains in-frame clones alone and is incomplete. The sample consists of under 600,000 clones, roughly 95% of them appearing once. The sequenced material came from naive CD4+ T cells sorted from blood. The sample's subset: CD45RA+ positively selected. The source is a woman aged 25 to 39 in good health.

V and J are TRBV4-2 and TRBJ2-1; 8 bases agree with TRBD1. CDR3 length equals 15 residues. The germline V gene encodes CDR1 LGHNA and CDR2 YNFKEQ. J lost 4 bases, V lost 3 bases, and 5 bases had no gene match. The CDR3 region has the DNA TGTGCCAGCAGCCAGTCCGGGACAGGATACAATGAGCAGTTCTTC. Encoded protein: CASSQSGTGYNEQFF.

The rearrangement links TRBV18 to TRBJ2-1; no reliable D call. This CDR3 is built from 11 residues. Germline CDR1 is KGHSH and CDR2 is LQKENI. Trimming took 1 base from V and 7 from J, leaving 2 bases between them. The CDR3 DNA follows: TGTGCCAGCTCACCACTTAATGAGCAGTTCTTC. Amino acids: CASSPLNEQFF.